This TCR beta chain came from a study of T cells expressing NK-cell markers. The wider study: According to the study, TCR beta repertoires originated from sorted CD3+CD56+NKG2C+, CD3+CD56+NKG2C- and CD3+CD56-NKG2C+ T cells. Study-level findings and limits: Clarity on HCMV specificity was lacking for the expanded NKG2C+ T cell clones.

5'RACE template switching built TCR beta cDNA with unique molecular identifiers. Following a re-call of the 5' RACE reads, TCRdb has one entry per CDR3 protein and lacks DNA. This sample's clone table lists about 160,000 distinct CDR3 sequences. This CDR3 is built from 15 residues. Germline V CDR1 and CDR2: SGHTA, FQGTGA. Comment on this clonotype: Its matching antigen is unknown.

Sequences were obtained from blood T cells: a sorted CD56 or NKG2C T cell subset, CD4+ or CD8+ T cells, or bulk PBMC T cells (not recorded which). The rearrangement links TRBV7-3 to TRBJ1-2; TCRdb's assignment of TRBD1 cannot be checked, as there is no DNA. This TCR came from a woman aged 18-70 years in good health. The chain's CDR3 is CASSFRGGGDYGYTF.